Below, 2 T cell receptor beta chains from the same sample are listed, as sequenced in a study of blood T cell repertoires in COVID-19. Sequencing used immunoSEQ multiplex PCR; TCRdb keeps in-frame clones, though not all of them. The table records 300,000 to 350,000 clones, 87% of them present only once. What was sequenced was peripheral blood. The receptors shown here come from a man aged 18 to 35 with active or convalescent COVID-19.

V and J are TRBV6-5 and TRBJ1-4, with a tentative D call TRBD1 (5 bases). The germline CDR1 and CDR2 sequences are MNHEY and SVGAGI. The CDR3 loop spans 16 amino acids. The V end lost 3 bases, the J end lost 7 bases, and 18 bases lay between the germline ends. CDR3 protein: CASSYTWGGVSEKLFF. In DNA, the CDR3 is TGTGCCAGCAGTTATACCTGGGGAGGGGTTAGTGAAAAACTGTTTTTT.

V and J are TRBV2 and TRBJ2-4; D unresolved. The germline CDR1 and CDR2 sequences are SNHLY and FYNNEI. The V and J ends lost 3 bases and 6 bases respectively, with 6 bases between them. This CDR3 is built from 12 residues. As DNA, the CDR3 is TGTGCCAGCAGTGATTTATCAAACATTCAGTACTTC. Translating gives CASSDLSNIQYF.